These T cell receptor beta chains were read from a single sample in a study of CD8 T cells in Susac syndrome. TCRdb redid the calling of the immunoSEQ multiplex PCR reads with MiXCR, one entry per CDR3 protein. The data hold 180,000 or so distinct CDR3 sequences, with about 95% observed a single time. Sequencing was done on a sample of CD4+ T cells from PBMCs. The receptors were sampled from a human donor with multiple sclerosis. Both conserved end residues are part of each CDR3. Each record gives: V gene, J gene, D gene, clone size, CDR3 DNA, CDR3 protein. A D gene is named only where the DNA matches it firmly. Where a row states a size, it is once, few, many or the class of an expanded clone; other rows omit it.

V: TRBV12-3/TRBV12-4; J: TRBJ2-1; D: -; size: -; DNA: TGTGCCAGCAGCAAGGAGCGACATACGTACGAGCAGTTCTTC; CDR3: CASSKERHTYEQFF
V: TRBV27; J: TRBJ1-5; D: -; size: -; DNA: TGTGCCAGCAGTCCCTACTATAGCAATCAGCCCCAGCATTTT; CDR3: CASSPYYSNQPQHF
V: TRBV29-1; J: TRBJ2-3; D: -; size: once; DNA: TGCAGCGTTGGACTACACTCGATTTTGTATTTT; CDR3: CSVGLHSILYF
V: TRBV29-1; J: TRBJ1-2; D: -; size: -; DNA: TGCAGCGCAGAAGGGGGGGGCGCGTATGGCTACACCTTC; CDR3: CSAEGGGAYGYTF
V: TRBV30; J: TRBJ1-1; D: TRBD1; size: -; DNA: TGTGCCTGGAGTGGAAGAGGGACAGGGGAAGCTTTCTTT; CDR3: CAWSGRGTGEAFF
V: TRBV20-1; J: TRBJ2-7; D: -; size: -; DNA: TGCAGTGCTAAGGAAAAGTTCTACGAGCAGTACTTC; CDR3: CSAKEKFYEQYF
V: TRBV19; J: TRBJ2-7; D: TRBD1; size: -; DNA: TGTGCCAGTAGTCACACAGGGGGTACCTACGAGCAGTACTTC; CDR3: CASSHTGGTYEQYF
V: TRBV3-1; J: TRBJ2-1; D: -; size: -; DNA: TGTGCCAGCAGCCAAGTAGTCTCCCACAATGAGCAGTTCTTC; CDR3: CASSQVVSHNEQFF
V: TRBV5-1; J: TRBJ2-1; D: -; size: -; DNA: TGCGCCAGCAGCACGGGACAAAGCTCCTACAATGAGCAGTTCTTC; CDR3: CASSTGQSSYNEQFF
V: TRBV18; J: TRBJ1-5; D: -; size: -; DNA: TGTGCCAGCTCACCAAAGGGGGGGGCTAGCAATCAGCCCCAGCATTTT; CDR3: CASSPKGGASNQPQHF
V: TRBV5-4; J: TRBJ2-5; D: -; size: -; DNA: TGTGCCAGCAGCTTCGCACATGCTCGAGGGTGGGGGTCGGAGACCCAGTACTTC; CDR3: CASSFAHARGWGSETQYF
V: TRBV12-3/TRBV12-4; J: TRBJ1-1; D: -; size: -; DNA: TGTGCCAGCAGTTTAGGCGGGACTTTGAACACTGAAGCTTTCTTT; CDR3: CASSLGGTLNTEAFF
V: TRBV15; J: TRBJ1-1; D: -; size: -; DNA: TGTGCCACCAGCAGAGCTGGGAACACTGAAGCTTTCTTT; CDR3: CATSRAGNTEAFF
V: TRBV29-1; J: TRBJ2-5; D: -; size: -; DNA: TGCAGCGTTGGGTCGGGGGCAGAGACCCAGTACTTC; CDR3: CSVGSGAETQYF
V: TRBV20-1; J: TRBJ2-1; D: -; size: -; DNA: TGCAGTGCCCCTCTCGGAAATGAGCAGTTCTTC; CDR3: CSAPLGNEQFF
V: TRBV29-1; J: TRBJ2-7; D: TRBD1; size: -; DNA: TGCAGCGTTCGAACTGGCAGGGGGTTCGACGAGCAGTACTTC; CDR3: CSVRTGRGFDEQYF
V: TRBV24-1; J: TRBJ2-2; D: TRBD1; size: -; DNA: TGTGCCACCAGTGACCCTGTGAAGGGGGCCACCGGGGAGCTGTTTTTT; CDR3: CATSDPVKGATGELFF
V: TRBV5-4; J: TRBJ2-5; D: TRBD2; size: -; DNA: TGTGCCAGCAGCTCTAAACGGGCTAGCGGGAGTTCTGCAGAGACCCAGTACTTC; CDR3: CASSSKRASGSSAETQYF
V: TRBV27; J: TRBJ1-1; D: TRBD1; size: -; DNA: TGTGCCAGCAGGCCGACAGGGTACACTGAAGCTTTCTTT; CDR3: CASRPTGYTEAFF
V: TRBV7-9; J: TRBJ2-3; D: -; size: -; DNA: TGTGCCAGCAGCTCCCCTGCCACAGATACGCAGTATTTT; CDR3: CASSSPATDTQYF
V: TRBV3-1; J: TRBJ1-2; D: -; size: -; DNA: TGTGCCAGCAGCCAAGCTCAGGGAACCGGCTACACCTTC; CDR3: CASSQAQGTGYTF
V: TRBV30; J: TRBJ2-2; D: -; size: -; DNA: TGTGCCTGGAGCGCGAGCCCAGGCGGGGAGCTGTTTTTT; CDR3: CAWSASPGGELFF
V: TRBV6-5; J: TRBJ2-1; D: -; size: -; DNA: TGTGCCAGCAGTTACTCGGGACCCCGAGGGGTCTACAATGAGCAGTTCTTC; CDR3: CASSYSGPRGVYNEQFF
V: TRBV30; J: TRBJ2-1; D: -; size: -; DNA: TGTGCCTGGAGTGGCCCAAAGCGATTAATCAATGAGCAGTTCTTC; CDR3: CAWSGPKRLINEQFF
V: TRBV18; J: TRBJ1-2; D: -; size: -; DNA: TGTGCCAGCTCACCAACGTATTCCGGGACCTCTTATGGCTACACCTTC; CDR3: CASSPTYSGTSYGYTF